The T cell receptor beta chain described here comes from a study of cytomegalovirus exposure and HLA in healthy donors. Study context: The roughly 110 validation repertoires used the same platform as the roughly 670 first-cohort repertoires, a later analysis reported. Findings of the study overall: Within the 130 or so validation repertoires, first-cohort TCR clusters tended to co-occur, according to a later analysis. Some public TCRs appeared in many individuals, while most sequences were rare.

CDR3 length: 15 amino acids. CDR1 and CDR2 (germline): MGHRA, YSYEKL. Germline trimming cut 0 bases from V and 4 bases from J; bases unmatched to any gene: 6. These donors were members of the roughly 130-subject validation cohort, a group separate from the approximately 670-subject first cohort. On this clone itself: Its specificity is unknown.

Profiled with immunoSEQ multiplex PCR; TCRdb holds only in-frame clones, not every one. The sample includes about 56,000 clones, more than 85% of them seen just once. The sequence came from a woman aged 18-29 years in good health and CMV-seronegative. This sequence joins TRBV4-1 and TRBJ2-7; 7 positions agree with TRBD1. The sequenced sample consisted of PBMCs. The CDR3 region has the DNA TGCGCCAGCAGCCAAGACAGGGGGACCCTGTACGAGCAGTACTTC. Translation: CASSQDRGTLYEQYF.